This TCR beta chain appears in the sequencing data of a study of sequential checkpoint blockade in melanoma. Regarding the study as a whole: Tumor T-cell fraction and clonality correlated with PD-L1 and CD8+ counts. Rising tumor T-cell fraction and clonality meant about 30 times likelier benefit.

Clones were sequenced by immunoSEQ multiplex PCR, and TCRdb holds only the in-frame ones, with some missing. This sample has 7,000 to 9,500 clones; roughly a quarter occur once, and the top ten carry over 4.5%. With regard to this clone: The target antigen is unknown.

The treatment here: randomized to nivolumab then ipilimumab (arm A) or the reverse (arm B). Sequences were derived from tumor tissue (inferred from file names), sampled from a patient given nivolumab and ipilimumab in sequence. This receptor was obtained from a human donor with melanoma.

CDR3 region: CASSTQGADTQYF. In nucleotides, the CDR3 is TGTGCCAGTAGTACGCAGGGCGCAGATACGCAGTATTTT. This chain links TRBV19 with TRBJ2-3, with D perhaps TRBD1 (5 bases). CDR3 size: 13 residues. The V end lost 4 bases, the J end lost 4 bases, and 9 bases lay between the germline ends. CDR1 is LNHDA, CDR2 SQIVND, per germline (reference sequence).